What follows are 20 T cell receptor beta chains derived from one specimen sequenced in a study of TIL therapy for anti-PD-1-resistant metastatic lung cancer. Time point in this sample: pre-treatment sample, taken before nivolumab and TIL therapy. Sequencing used immunoSEQ v3. The protocol was immunoSEQ multiplex PCR, while the TCRdb copy is restricted to in-frame clones and leaves out a portion. This repertoire shows around 21,000 clones, about two thirds found once; its top ten account for approximately 2%. This material consisted of blood, taken at baseline. The source of these receptors is a person between 25 and 79 years old with non-small cell lung cancer.

The chain couples TRBV5-1 to TRBJ2-5, with D perhaps matching TRBD2 (5 bases). In germline, CDR1 is SGHRS, CDR2 YFSETQ. CDR3 size: 14 residues. V lost 1 base to trimming and J lost 5 bases, with 12 bases between them. The CDR3 here is CASSLSGRGETQYF. CDR3 coding DNA: TGCGCCAGCAGCTTGAGTGGGAGAGGGGAGACCCAGTACTTC.

The count of this clone is one. The gene calls are TRBV5-4 and TRBJ2-3; the D is unclear. Germline assignment: CDR1 SGHNT and CDR2 YYREEE (reference sequence). The CDR3 totals 14 residues. The ends were cut back, 0 bases at V and 0 bases at J, with 5 bases in the middle. DNA for the CDR3: TGTGCCAGCAGCTTGGTTGGGAGCACAGATACGCAGTATTTT. It encodes CASSLVGSTDTQYF.

This clone was picked up a small number of times. CDR3 sequence (DNA): TGTGCCAGCTCACCATTCGCGGGGGGACCAGAAGATACGCAGTATTTT. Its translation: CASSPFAGGPEDTQYF. This rearrangement joins TRBV18 to TRBJ2-3; TRBD2 matches at 8 bases. Germline loops: CDR1 KGHSH, CDR2 LQKENI. Trimming removed 2 bases from V and 5 bases from J; junction bases left unmatched: 9. The CDR3 is made up of 16 amino acids.

This clone has a single count. This chain links TRBV3-1 (or the pseudogene TRBV3-2) with TRBJ2-1, with 9 bases lining up with TRBD2. This CDR3 comprises 17 residues. With V trimmed by 0 bases and J by 7 bases, 10 bases remained unmatched. CDR1 LGHDT and CDR2 YNNKEL come from the germline V gene (reference sequence). CDR3 sequence reads: CASSQDLGAGGRNEQFF. CDR3 sequence (DNA): TGTGCCAGCAGCCAAGATCTGGGAGCGGGGGGTAGAAATGAGCAGTTCTTC.

J is TRBJ1-2 and V is TRBV7-2, with D hard to call. Per the germline V gene, CDR1 is SGHTA and CDR2 is FQGNSA. This CDR3 is 14 amino acids long. V was pared by 7 bases and J by 3 bases, with 15 bases between. The CDR3, as DNA: TGTGCCAGCATCCACGGGAGGCGGTACTATGGCTACACCTTC. Residues: CASIHGRRYYGYTF.

The V call is TRBV7-8, the J call TRBJ2-5; D is uncertain. Trimming took 6 bases from V and 0 from J, leaving 17 bases between them. Germline lookup yields CDR1 SGHVS and CDR2 FQNEAQ. The CDR3 has 16 amino acids. DNA of the CDR3: TGTGCCAGCAGAATTAGGTCCTACCAGTACCAAGAGACCCAGTACTTC. It codes for CASRIRSYQYQETQYF.

J is TRBJ1-1 and V is TRBV3-1 (or the pseudogene TRBV3-2); a weak D match, TRBD1 (6 bases). The CDR3 spans 12 residues. From germline, CDR1 is LGHDT and CDR2 YNNKEL (reference sequence). The V gene lost 0 bases and the J gene lost 11 bases, with 10 bases spanning the gap. DNA for the CDR3: TGTGCCAGCAGCCAAGAACAGGGTAGGGCTTTCTTT. This codes for CASSQEQGRAFF.

The rearrangement joins TRBV20-1 to TRBJ1-2, with TRBD1 as a possible D gene (5 bases). V was pared by 5 bases and J by 5 bases, with 9 bases between. This CDR3 contains 11 residues. The V gene's germline CDR1 is DFQATT and CDR2 SNEGSKA (reference sequence). CDR3 region: CSADGGYGYTF. The CDR3 bases are TGCAGTGCTGATGGGGGGTATGGCTACACCTTC.

This sequence joins TRBV7-2 and TRBJ2-7, with 13 bases fitting TRBD2. Germline assignment: CDR1 SGHTA and CDR2 FQGNSA. The V and J ends lost 4 bases and 12 bases, in that order; junction bases with no gene match: 6. This CDR3 region has 13 residues. CDR3: CASSWGLAGWPYF. The CDR3 coding sequence is TGTGCCAGCAGCTGGGGACTAGCGGGATGGCCGTACTTC. The variable domain in full, completed from reference TRBV7-2 and TRBJ2-7, reads GAGVSQSPSNKVTEKGKDVELRCDPISGHTALYWYRQSLGQGLEFLIYFQGNSAPDKSGLPSDRFSAERTGGSVSTLTIQRTQQEDSAVYLCASSWGLAGWPYFGPGTRLTVT.

The chain recombines TRBV5-1 with TRBJ1-2, with D perhaps TRBD1 (5 bases). Deletions cut 4 bases from V and 0 bases from J, with 16 bases between. Germline V gene lookup returns CDR1 SGHRS and CDR2 YFSETQ. The CDR3 totals 16 residues. The DNA of the CDR3 is TGCGCCAGCAGCCCGGGGACCGAAACTTCTAACTATGGCTACACCTTC. Amino acids: CASSPGTETSNYGYTF. Together with reference TRBV5-1 and TRBJ1-2, the CDR3 gives the full variable domain: KAGVTQTPRYLIKTRGQQVTLSCSPISGHRSVSWYQQTPGQGLQFLFEYFSETQRNKGNFPGRFSGRQFSNSRSEMNVSTLELGDSALYLCASSPGTETSNYGYTFGSGTRLTVV.

This chain uses TRBV9 with TRBJ1-1; D is unclear. Deletions cut 2 bases from V and 3 bases from J, with 8 bases between. The CDR3 has 13 residues. The germline CDR1 and CDR2 sequences are SGDLS and YYNGEE. The CDR3 DNA reads TGTGCCAGCAGCGTGGATTTTGACACTGAAGCTTTCTTT. It specifies CASSVDFDTEAFF.

This chain links TRBV18 with TRBJ2-7; D unresolved. Trimming removed 8 bases at V and 3 bases at J, with 17 bases between. Per germline, CDR1 KGHSH and CDR2 LQKENI. This CDR3 is 14 amino acids long. CDR3 sequence reads: CASTLKGTSYEQYF. CDR3 nucleotide sequence: TGTGCCAGCACCCTTAAGGGCACCAGCTACGAGCAGTACTTC.

The chain is built from TRBV5-1 and TRBJ1-6; TRBD1 matches at 10 bases. The V and J ends lost 3 bases and 8 bases, in that order; junction bases with no gene match: 8. This CDR3 spans 16 amino acids. Germline CDR1 reads SGHRS; CDR2 reads YFSETQ. The DNA of the CDR3 is TGCGCCAGCAGCTCGCTACCCGGGACAGGGGATTCACCCCTCCACTTT. Its translation is CASSSLPGTGDSPLHF.

This clone was seen a few times. The gene calls are TRBV5-5 and TRBJ1-2; D gene ambiguous. CDR3 length: 14 residues. The germline gives CDR1 SGHKS, CDR2 YYEKEE (reference sequence). Trimming left V 5 bases short and J 5 bases short, with 16 bases between. The CDR3 nucleotides read TGTGCCAGCAGTCCACGGTCGTTACAATATGGCTACACCTTC. Translated: CASSPRSLQYGYTF.

The chain couples TRBV5-1 to TRBJ2-1; 7 nucleotides match TRBD1. The CDR3 sequence is 14 residues long. Losses at the gene ends were 4 bases for V and 10 bases for J; bases not matched to a gene: 11. Per the germline V gene, CDR1 is SGHRS and CDR2 is YFSETQ. The CDR3 region is CASSTMGQHEEQFF. CDR3 sequence (DNA): TGCGCCAGCAGCACGATGGGACAGCACGAAGAGCAGTTCTTC.

The chain joins TRBV15 to TRBJ2-1, with 14 bases aligning to TRBD2. Germline-derived CDR1 and CDR2 are LNHNV and YYDKDF (reference sequence). There are 16 residues in the CDR3. The junction had 8 bases not matched to a gene; V was cut back by 5 bases and J by 8 bases. CDR3 loop: CATSGLTSGRVDEQFF. In nucleotides, the CDR3 is TGTGCCACCAGCGGCCTGACTAGCGGGAGGGTCGATGAGCAGTTCTTC.

In this sample, this clone turned up a few times. The chain carries TRBV5-1 and TRBJ2-5, with D perhaps TRBD2 (5 bases). The ends were cut back, 1 base at V and 6 bases at J, with 13 bases in the middle. CDR1 SGHRS and CDR2 YFSETQ come from the germline V gene. CDR3 size: 14 residues. The chain's CDR3 is CASSLNERGKTQYF. Here the CDR3 DNA reads TGCGCCAGCAGCTTGAACGAGCGAGGGAAGACCCAGTACTTC.

The chain couples TRBV10-3 to TRBJ2-1; D is possibly TRBD2 (5 bases). The germline gives CDR1 ENHRY, CDR2 SYGVKD. The CDR3 covers 12 residues. V dropped 2 bases and J dropped 14 bases, with 13 bases sitting between them. CDR3 in DNA: TGTGCCATCAGTGAGGGCCTCCAGAGGGAGTTCTTC. The encoded protein is CAISEGLQREFF.

Details on this clone: The same CDR3 arises from other DNA sequences in this sample as well. The chain combines TRBV24-1 with TRBJ2-2; 7 bases are shared with TRBD2. This CDR3 has 14 residues. V trimming: 6 bases; J trimming: 0 bases; junction bases outside the gene matches: 0. Germline CDR1 KGHDR, CDR2 SFDVKD. Here the CDR3 reads CATSRGANTGELFF. The CDR3 DNA follows: TGTGCCACCAGTCGGGGGGCGAACACCGGGGAGCTGTTTTTT.

Turning to this clone: It is unclear where the CDR3 begins or ends on the DNA, so no DNA is shown, and the CDR3 is as TCRdb lists it. This rearrangement joins TRBV6-5 to TRBJ1-2; the table names TRBD1, a call not compared with the DNA. The CDR3 length equals 15 residues, ends included. Per germline, CDR1 MNHEY and CDR2 SVGAGI. The CDR3: CASSSSTGGSYGYTF.